This TCR beta chain was sequenced during a study of blood T cell repertoires in COVID-19 (TCRdb year 2020). A note on the overall study: The collaborator samples originated in the United States, Italy and Spain and spanned the acute and convalescent phases of COVID-19. The material from the prospective study consisted of cDNA or gDNA derived from T cells, B-cell-depleted T cells, or PBMCs. The dataset comprised deeply sampled blood TCRbeta repertoires from subjects exposed to, actively infected with, or recovered from COVID-19. The repertoires were released in a freely available public database meant as a resource for research on the immune response to SARS-CoV-2. Samples were obtained from the ongoing ImmuneRACE study (first 160 participants) and from 1,254 subjects provided by 6 global collaborators. Sample metadata almost always included a de-identified subject ID, COVID-19 status, age in years and sex. Where available, HLA class I and class II types were obtained from metadata supplied by the sample provider rather than from assay-based typing. On the study overall, not on this receptor specifically: The quantity of clinical and demographic metadata differed by source and by participant and was supplied without curation.

The immunoSEQ Assay, a bias-controlled multiplex PCR, was used to amplify TCRbeta CDR3 regions from genomic DNA. In the source study's methods: The number of nucleated cells in each sample was estimated from the amplification of reference gene primers within the assay. To quantify the absolute abundance of each unique TCRbeta CDR3 rearrangement, sequence reads were collapsed and filtered. For each sample, productive Simpson clonality was calculated by taking the square root of Simpson's diversity index across productive rearrangements. The clones in this table, taken by TCRdb from immuneACCESS, are in-frame only. Not every clone is retained; where verified, under half of the shortfall comes from an unresolved V gene, and the cause of the rest is unknown. The DNA was the basis for D and trimming; V, J and clone size are from that table. The sample yields fewer than 55,000 clones; about 81% were counted once. The top ten constitute 2.5% to 3% of the sample.

Details on this clone: Its cognate antigen has yet to be identified. The sample holds no much larger clone one base away, and base qualities are not on file.

Whole blood was collected in K2EDTA tubes by collaborating institutions according to the institutions' own protocols. Collaborator samples were shipped for TCRbeta analysis as frozen whole blood, isolated PBMCs, or DNA extracted from either sample type. Sequencing used peripheral blood. The clonotype comes from a man aged 50 or older with acute or convalescent COVID-19.

The CDR3 region has the sequence CASSPPGTSGDDTQYF. The nucleotides read TGTGCCAGCTCACCACCCGGGACTAGCGGGGATGATACGCAGTATTTT. The rearranged segments are TRBV18 and TRBJ2-3; 13 bases in the junction line up with TRBD2. The CDR3 holds 16 amino acids from the cysteine to the phenylalanine. The DNA shown is the 48-base CDR3, in frame from base 1. V trim: 0 bases; J trim: 6 bases; unmatched bases: 3. The germline V gene provides CDR1 KGHSH and CDR2 LQKENI.